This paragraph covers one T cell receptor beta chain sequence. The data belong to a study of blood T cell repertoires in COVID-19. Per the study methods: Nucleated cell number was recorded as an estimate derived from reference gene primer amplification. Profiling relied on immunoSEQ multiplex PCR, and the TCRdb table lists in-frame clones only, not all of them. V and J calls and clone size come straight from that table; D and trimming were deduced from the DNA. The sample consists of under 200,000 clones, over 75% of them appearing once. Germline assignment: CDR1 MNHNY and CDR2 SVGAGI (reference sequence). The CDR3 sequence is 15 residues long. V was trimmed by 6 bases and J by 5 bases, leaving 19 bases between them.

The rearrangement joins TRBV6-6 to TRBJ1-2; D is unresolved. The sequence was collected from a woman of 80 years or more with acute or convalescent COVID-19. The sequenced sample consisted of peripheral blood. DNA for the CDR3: TGTGCCAGCAGAAACAGTCGGGGTGGAGGGTATGGCTACACCTTC. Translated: CASRNSRGGGYGYTF.